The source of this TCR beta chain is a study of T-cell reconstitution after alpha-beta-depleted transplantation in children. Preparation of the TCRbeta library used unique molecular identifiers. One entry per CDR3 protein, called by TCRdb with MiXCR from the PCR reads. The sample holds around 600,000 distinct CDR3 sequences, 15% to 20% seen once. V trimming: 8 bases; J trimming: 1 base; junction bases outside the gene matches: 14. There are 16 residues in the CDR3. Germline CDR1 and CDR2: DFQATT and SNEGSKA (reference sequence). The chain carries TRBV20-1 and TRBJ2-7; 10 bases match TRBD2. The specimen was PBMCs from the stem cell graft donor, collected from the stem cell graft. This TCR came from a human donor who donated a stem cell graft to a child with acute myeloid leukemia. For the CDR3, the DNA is TGCAGTTTTCAAAACCCTGTAGCGGGGGGATCCTACGAGCAGTACTTC. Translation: CSFQNPVAGGSYEQYF.